This TCR beta chain comes out of a study of blood T cells in healthy people across ages. Study results and caveats: The study regarded diversity estimates from one million T cells as underestimates.

At least 7 million PBMCs were isolated per sample. The CDR3 has 16 amino acids. The V end was cut by 0 bases, the J end by 0 bases, with 10 bases between. Germline CDR1 is SGDLS and CDR2 is YYNGEE. Next came a second PCR, run for about 7 to 12 cycles, which used a sample-barcoded 5' primer along with a J-beta primer mix. A single record per CDR3 protein comes from TCRdb applying MiXCR to the 5' RACE reads. Of under 800,000 distinct CDR3 sequences in the sample, 21% were seen once. This clonotype turned up a few times. Antigen: not known. This receptor was obtained from a man aged 70 or older in good health. The chain joins TRBV9 to TRBJ2-1; maybe TRBD2 (6 bases). The material sequenced was blood. CDR3 region: CASSVADGSSYNEQFF. The CDR3, as DNA: TGTGCCAGCAGCGTAGCCGACGGGAGCTCCTACAATGAGCAGTTCTTC.